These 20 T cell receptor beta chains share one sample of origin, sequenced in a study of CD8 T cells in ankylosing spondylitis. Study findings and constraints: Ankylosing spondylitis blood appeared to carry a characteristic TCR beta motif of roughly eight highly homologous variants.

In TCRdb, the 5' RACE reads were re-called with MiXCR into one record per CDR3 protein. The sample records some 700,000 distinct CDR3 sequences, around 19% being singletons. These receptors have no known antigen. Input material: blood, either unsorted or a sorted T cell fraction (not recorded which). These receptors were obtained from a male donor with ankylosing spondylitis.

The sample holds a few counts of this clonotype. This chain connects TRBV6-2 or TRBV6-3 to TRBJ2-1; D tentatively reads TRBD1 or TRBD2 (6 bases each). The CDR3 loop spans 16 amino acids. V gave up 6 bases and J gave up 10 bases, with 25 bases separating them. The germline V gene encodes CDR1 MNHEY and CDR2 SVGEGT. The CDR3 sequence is CASSHGGLPQPREQFF. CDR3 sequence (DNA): TGTGCCAGCAGCCATGGGGGGCTACCTCAACCCAGAGAGCAGTTCTTC.

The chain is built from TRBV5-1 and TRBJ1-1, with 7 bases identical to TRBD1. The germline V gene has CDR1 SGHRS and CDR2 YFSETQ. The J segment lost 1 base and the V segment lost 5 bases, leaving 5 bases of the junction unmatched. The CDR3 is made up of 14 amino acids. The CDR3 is CASRSGQENTEAFF. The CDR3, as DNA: TGCGCCAGCAGATCTGGACAGGAGAACACTGAAGCTTTCTTT.

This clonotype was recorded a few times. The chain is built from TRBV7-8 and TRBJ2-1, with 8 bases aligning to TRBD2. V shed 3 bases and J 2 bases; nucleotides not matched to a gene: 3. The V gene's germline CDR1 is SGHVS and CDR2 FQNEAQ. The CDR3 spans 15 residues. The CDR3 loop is CASSFDGRAYNEQFF. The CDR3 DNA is TGTGCCAGCAGCTTTGACGGGAGGGCCTACAATGAGCAGTTCTTC.

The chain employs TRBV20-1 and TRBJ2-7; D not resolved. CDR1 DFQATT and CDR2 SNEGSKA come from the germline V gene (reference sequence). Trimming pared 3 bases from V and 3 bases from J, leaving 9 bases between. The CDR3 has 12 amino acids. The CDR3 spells CSARSLIYEQYF. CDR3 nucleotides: TGCAGTGCTAGGTCGCTAATCTACGAGCAGTACTTC.

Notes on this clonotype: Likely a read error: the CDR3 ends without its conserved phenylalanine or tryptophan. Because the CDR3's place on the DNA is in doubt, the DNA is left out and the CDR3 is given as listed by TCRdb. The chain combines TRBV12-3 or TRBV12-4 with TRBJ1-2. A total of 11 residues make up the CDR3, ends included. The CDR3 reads CASSFFVGTAV.

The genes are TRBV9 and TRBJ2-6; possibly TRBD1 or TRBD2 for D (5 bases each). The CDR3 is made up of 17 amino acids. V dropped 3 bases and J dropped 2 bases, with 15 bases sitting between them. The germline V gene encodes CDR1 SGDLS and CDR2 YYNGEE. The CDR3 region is CASSGRRQGAGANVLTF. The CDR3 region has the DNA TGTGCCAGCAGCGGACGACGCCAGGGAGCTGGGGCCAACGTCCTGACTTTC.

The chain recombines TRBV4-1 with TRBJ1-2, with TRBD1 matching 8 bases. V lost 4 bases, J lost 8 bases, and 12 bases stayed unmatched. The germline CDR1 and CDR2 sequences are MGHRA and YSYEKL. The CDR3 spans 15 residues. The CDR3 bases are TGCGCCAGCAGCCCCGGACAGGGCCCAATTCAAGGCTACACCTTC. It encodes CASSPGQGPIQGYTF.

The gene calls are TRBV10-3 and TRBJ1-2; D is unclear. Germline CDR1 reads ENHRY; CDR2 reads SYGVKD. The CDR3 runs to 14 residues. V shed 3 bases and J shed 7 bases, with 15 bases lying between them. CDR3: CAISDWRLYSGYTF. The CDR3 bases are TGTGCCATCAGTGACTGGCGGTTGTATTCTGGCTACACCTTC.

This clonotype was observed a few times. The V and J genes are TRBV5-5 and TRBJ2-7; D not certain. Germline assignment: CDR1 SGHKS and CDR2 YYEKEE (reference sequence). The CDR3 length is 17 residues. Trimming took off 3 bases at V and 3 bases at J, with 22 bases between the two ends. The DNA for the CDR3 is TGTGCCAGCAGCTCAAACCCTTCGACCGGACCTTACTACGAGCAGTACTTC. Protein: CASSSNPSTGPYYEQYF.

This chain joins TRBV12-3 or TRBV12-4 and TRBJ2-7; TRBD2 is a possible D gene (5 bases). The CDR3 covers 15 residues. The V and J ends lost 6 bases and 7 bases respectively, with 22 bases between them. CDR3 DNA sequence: TGTGCCAGCAGCCTTGAAGGGTTCCTTGGGGAGGAGCAGTACTTC. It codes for CASSLEGFLGEEQYF.

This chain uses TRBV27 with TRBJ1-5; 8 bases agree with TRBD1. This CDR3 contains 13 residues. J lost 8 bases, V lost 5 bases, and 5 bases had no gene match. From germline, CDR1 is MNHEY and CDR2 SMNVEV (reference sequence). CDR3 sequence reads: CASSHRGTEPQHF. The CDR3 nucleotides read TGTGCCAGCAGTCACAGGGGGACGGAGCCCCAGCATTTT.

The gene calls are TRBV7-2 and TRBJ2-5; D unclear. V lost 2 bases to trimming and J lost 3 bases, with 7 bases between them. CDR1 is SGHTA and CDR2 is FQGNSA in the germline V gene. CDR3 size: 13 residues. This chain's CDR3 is CASSLTPKETQYF. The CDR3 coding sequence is TGTGCCAGCAGCTTAACACCTAAAGAGACCCAGTACTTC.

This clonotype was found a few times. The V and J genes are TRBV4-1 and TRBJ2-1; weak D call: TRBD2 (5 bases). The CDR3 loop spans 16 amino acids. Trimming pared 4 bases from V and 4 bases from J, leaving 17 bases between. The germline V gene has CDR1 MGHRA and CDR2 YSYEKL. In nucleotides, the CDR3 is TGCGCCAGCAGCCTGAATGAGGGCCAGCCTTACAATGAGCAGTTCTTC. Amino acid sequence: CASSLNEGQPYNEQFF.

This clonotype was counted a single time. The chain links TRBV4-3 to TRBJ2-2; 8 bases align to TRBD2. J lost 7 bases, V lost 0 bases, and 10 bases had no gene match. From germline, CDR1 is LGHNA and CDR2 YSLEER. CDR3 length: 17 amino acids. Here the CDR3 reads CASSQEAPGGPVGELFF. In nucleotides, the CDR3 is TGCGCCAGCAGCCAAGAGGCCCCGGGAGGGCCCGTCGGGGAGCTGTTTTTT.

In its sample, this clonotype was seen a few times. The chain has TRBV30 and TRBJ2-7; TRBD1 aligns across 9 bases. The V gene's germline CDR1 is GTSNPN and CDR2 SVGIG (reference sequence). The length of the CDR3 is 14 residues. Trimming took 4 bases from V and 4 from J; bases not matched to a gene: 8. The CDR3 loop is CAWNTGTGRYEQYF. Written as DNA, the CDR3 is TGTGCCTGGAATACCGGGACAGGGAGGTACGAGCAGTACTTC.

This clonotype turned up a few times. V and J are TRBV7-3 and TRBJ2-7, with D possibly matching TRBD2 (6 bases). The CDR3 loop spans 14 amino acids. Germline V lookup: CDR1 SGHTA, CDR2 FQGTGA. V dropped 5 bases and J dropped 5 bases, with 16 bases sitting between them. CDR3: CASSPSTSFDEQYF. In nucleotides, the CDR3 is TGTGCCAGCAGCCCTTCCACTAGCTTCGACGAGCAGTACTTC.

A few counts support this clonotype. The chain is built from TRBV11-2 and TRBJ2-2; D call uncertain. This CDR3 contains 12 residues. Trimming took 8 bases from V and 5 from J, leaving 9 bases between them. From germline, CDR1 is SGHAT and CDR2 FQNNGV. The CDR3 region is CASAPETGELFF. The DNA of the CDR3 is TGTGCCAGCGCACCAGAGACCGGGGAGCTGTTTTTT.

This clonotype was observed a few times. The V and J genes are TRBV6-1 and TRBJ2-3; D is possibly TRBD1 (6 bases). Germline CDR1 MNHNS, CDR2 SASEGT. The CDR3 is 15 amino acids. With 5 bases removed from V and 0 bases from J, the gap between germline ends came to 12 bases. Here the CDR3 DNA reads TGTGCCAGCAGTCCTGACAGGCATAGCACAGATACGCAGTATTTT. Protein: CASSPDRHSTDTQYF.

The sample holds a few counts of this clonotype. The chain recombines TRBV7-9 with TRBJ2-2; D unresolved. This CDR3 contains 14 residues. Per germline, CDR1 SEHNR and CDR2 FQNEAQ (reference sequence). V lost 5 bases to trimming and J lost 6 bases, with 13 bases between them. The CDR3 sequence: CASSPPAPAGELFF. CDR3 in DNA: TGTGCCAGCAGCCCGCCCGCGCCGGCCGGGGAGCTGTTTTTT.

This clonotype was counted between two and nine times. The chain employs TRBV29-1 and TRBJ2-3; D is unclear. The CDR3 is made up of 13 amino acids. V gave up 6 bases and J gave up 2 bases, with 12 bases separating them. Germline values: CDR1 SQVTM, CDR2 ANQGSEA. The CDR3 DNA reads TGCAGCGTGATAGCCCTTTACACAGATACGCAGTATTTT. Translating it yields CSVIALYTDTQYF.